This TCR beta chain is drawn from a study of T cell changes during pregnancy in multiple sclerosis. Method: immunoSEQ multiplex PCR; TCRdb's copy keeps in-frame clones and lacks some. Of tens of thousands of clones detected, roughly nine tenths appear once; the ten largest clones hold 4.5% to 5.5%. Germline CDR1 is ENHRY and CDR2 is SYGVKD. The V segment lost 0 bases and the J segment 5 bases; nucleotides outside the gene matches: 10. The CDR3 contains 17 residues. The chain links TRBV10-3 to TRBJ2-1; 7 bases line up with TRBD2. The sample here was peripheral blood, taken in the first trimester of pregnancy. The TCR originated in a female donor in good health, enrolled as a control in a pregnancy study. Written as DNA, the CDR3 is TGTGCCATCAGTGAGTCGAAGGCTAGCGGTGACAACAATGAGCAGTTCTTC. As protein: CAISESKASGDNNEQFF.